Presented here are 19 T cell receptor beta chains from one specimen sequenced in a study of T cells after yellow fever vaccination. TCRdb recomputed calls from the 5' RACE reads with MiXCR, one row per CDR3 protein. This table has about 320,000 distinct CDR3 sequences, approximately 4% appearing once. This sample comprised PBMCs, obtained 15 days after the yellow fever booster vaccination. The receptors come from a man aged 18-30 years who received the YFV17D yellow fever vaccine.

This clonotype came up many times. The V call is TRBV10-3, the J call TRBJ2-2; 8 positions agree with TRBD2. Germline V gene data show CDR1 as ENHRY and CDR2 as SYGVKD. The CDR3 is made up of 15 amino acids. Losses at the gene ends were 3 bases for V and 6 bases for J; bases not matched to a gene: 6. DNA for the CDR3: TGTGCCATCAGTGACCCTTCGACTAGCGCCGGGGAGCTGTTTTTT. Translating it yields CAISDPSTSAGELFF.

This clonotype was seen repeatedly, ten times or more. The chain has TRBV5-5 and TRBJ2-3; 10 positions agree with TRBD2. Germline V gene sequence: CDR1 SGHKS, CDR2 YYEKEE (reference sequence). The ends lost 0 bases at V and 3 bases at J; junction bases unmatched: 7. This CDR3 spans 17 amino acids. The CDR3 coding sequence is TGTGCCAGCAGCTTGGTGTCTAGCGGGGGCGGAACAGATACGCAGTATTTT. Translated, it gives CASSLVSSGGGTDTQYF.

This clonotype was detected a few times. The chain recombines TRBV5-6 with TRBJ2-7, with D tentatively TRBD2 (5 bases). The CDR3 runs to 14 residues. V lost 4 bases to trimming and J lost 2 bases, with 13 bases between them. Germline CDR1 and CDR2: SGHDT and YYEEEE. CDR3 in amino acids: CASSEPGKPYEQYF. For the CDR3, the DNA is TGTGCCAGCAGCGAGCCCGGGAAACCCTACGAGCAGTACTTC.

This clonotype was seen ten or more times. The J gene is TRBJ1-1, the V gene TRBV5-8; 7 nucleotides align to TRBD1. CDR1 SGHTS and CDR2 YDEGEE come from the germline V gene. Trimming removed 0 bases from V and 4 bases from J; junction bases left unmatched: 3. The CDR3 sequence is 14 residues long. CDR3 residues: CASSLEGAFTEAFF. DNA of the CDR3: TGTGCCAGCAGCTTGGAGGGGGCTTTCACTGAAGCTTTCTTT.

The CDR3 loop is CSASWFSRHTDTQYF. In nucleotides, the CDR3 is TGCAGTGCTAGCTGGTTCTCCCGACACACAGATACGCAGTATTTT. This sequence joins TRBV20-1 and TRBJ2-3; D gene uncertain. Germline values: CDR1 DFQATT, CDR2 SNEGSKA (reference sequence). This CDR3 is built from 15 residues. The germline V and J ends were trimmed by 3 bases and 2 bases, with 15 bases remaining between them.

CDR3 bases: TGTGCCAGCAGCCAGGAATGGGGGGTAGGATCAGCATTGCAGTTCTTC. Its protein product is CASSQEWGVGSALQFF. The chain recombines TRBV4-2 with TRBJ2-1; a weak D match, TRBD2 (6 bases). Germline V CDR1 and CDR2: LGHNA, YNFKEQ. The CDR3 is 16 amino acids. Trimming left V 3 bases short and J 12 bases short, with 24 bases between.

In DNA, the CDR3 is TGTGCCAGCAGTCTAACAGGGTACCCCGGGGAGCTGTTTTTT. This encodes CASSLTGYPGELFF. The chain links TRBV27 to TRBJ2-2, with D perhaps TRBD1 (6 bases). Germline V gene lookup returns CDR1 MNHEY and CDR2 SMNVEV (reference sequence). Trimming left V 5 bases short and J 6 bases short, with 13 bases between. The CDR3 has 14 residues.

This clonotype was found many times. V is TRBV7-2 and J is TRBJ2-3; D is possibly TRBD1 (5 bases). V was clipped by 2 bases and J by 2 bases, with 8 bases between them. The germline gives CDR1 SGHTA, CDR2 FQGNSA. The CDR3 consists of 14 residues. CDR3 bases: TGTGCCAGCAGCTTATTACAGGCCACAGATACGCAGTATTTT. Its protein product is CASSLLQATDTQYF.

Many counts were recorded for this clonotype. The rearrangement links TRBV15 to TRBJ1-3; D call uncertain. There are 13 residues in the CDR3. Germline V CDR1 and CDR2: LNHNV, YYDKDF (reference sequence). V gave up 4 bases and J gave up 8 bases, with 12 bases separating them. The CDR3 here is CATSNPTTDTIYF. Written as DNA, the CDR3 is TGTGCCACCAGCAACCCCACGACGGACACCATATATTTT.

This clonotype was counted ten times or more. The J gene is TRBJ2-6, the V gene TRBV6-5; D not certain. CDR1 is MNHEY, CDR2 SVGAGI, per germline. The CDR3 runs to 16 residues. The V end lost 7 bases, the J end lost 2 bases, and 15 bases lay between the germline ends. CDR3 protein: CASKGIRVTGANVLTF. The CDR3 DNA reads as TGTGCCAGCAAAGGGATTCGGGTAACTGGGGCCAACGTCCTGACTTTC.

This clonotype was recorded a few times. The chain uses TRBV18 and TRBJ1-1; the match to TRBD1 covers 9 bases. Germline trimming cut 2 bases from V and 2 bases from J; bases unmatched to any gene: 3. The germline CDR1 and CDR2 sequences are KGHSH and LQKENI. The CDR3 spans 15 residues. CDR3 in DNA: TGTGCCAGCTCACCAGCGGGACAGGGTAACACTGAAGCTTTCTTT. Its translation is CASSPAGQGNTEAFF.

This clonotype has ten or more counts. J is TRBJ1-1 and V is TRBV6-1; D uncertain. The CDR3 length is 11 residues. From germline, CDR1 is MNHNS and CDR2 SASEGT. Trimming removed 5 bases at V and 6 bases at J, with 7 bases between. The CDR3 coding sequence is TGTGCCAGCAGTTTAGTCCCTGAAGCTTTCTTT. The encoded protein is CASSLVPEAFF.

This clonotype was counted at least ten times. The rearrangement links TRBV5-1 to TRBJ1-2, with 9 bases aligning to TRBD1. CDR3 length equals 14 residues. Per germline, CDR1 SGHRS and CDR2 YFSETQ. With V trimmed by 4 bases and J by 7 bases, 8 bases remained unmatched. CDR3 region: CASSLDRGGGGYTF. DNA for the CDR3: TGCGCCAGCAGCCTGGACAGGGGAGGAGGTGGCTACACCTTC.

This clonotype was picked up many times. This chain links TRBV5-1 with TRBJ1-6; 10 bases fit TRBD1. This CDR3 has 16 residues. CDR1 and CDR2 from the germline V gene are SGHRS and YFSETQ. J lost 8 bases, V lost 0 bases, and 5 bases had no gene match. CDR3 in amino acids: CASSLAWDRGYSPLHF. The DNA of the CDR3 is TGCGCCAGCAGCTTGGCTTGGGACAGGGGTTATTCACCCCTCCACTTT.

The chain combines TRBV5-1 with TRBJ2-5; D not certain. The V gene's germline CDR1 is SGHRS and CDR2 YFSETQ. The V gene lost 7 bases and the J gene lost 4 bases, with 14 bases spanning the gap. CDR3 size: 13 residues. The CDR3 DNA is TGCGCCAGCTTTGACCCGCCGGCAGAGACCCAGTACTTC. The encoded protein is CASFDPPAETQYF.

This clonotype was seen many times. CDR3 in DNA: TGTGCCAGCAGTCCGAACTACGACAGGGTGGAGTTCTTC. The encoded protein is CASSPNYDRVEFF. V and J are TRBV3-1 and TRBJ2-1; TRBD1 agrees at 7 bases. The CDR3 contains 13 residues. Germline V lookup: CDR1 LGHDT, CDR2 YNNKEL (reference sequence). The J segment lost 14 bases and the V segment lost 6 bases, leaving 13 bases of the junction unmatched.

V is TRBV5-4 and J is TRBJ2-1, with TRBD1 matching 8 bases. The ends lost 2 bases at V and 5 bases at J; junction bases unmatched: 6. CDR3 length: 15 residues. In germline, CDR1 is SGHNT, CDR2 YYREEE (reference sequence). This chain's CDR3 is CASSLPGQEHNEQFF. CDR3 nucleotides: TGTGCCAGCAGCTTACCGGGACAGGAGCACAATGAGCAGTTCTTC.

This clonotype appeared once. The CDR3 sequence: CASSFSGTSRYDGGYTF. CDR3 nucleotides: TGCGCCAGCAGCTTTTCCGGGACAAGCCGCTACGACGGTGGCTACACCTTC. The V and J genes are TRBV5-1 and TRBJ1-2; D may be TRBD1 (6 bases). The CDR3 runs 17 residues. Germline-derived CDR1 and CDR2 are SGHRS and YFSETQ. Trimming removed 2 bases from V and 7 bases from J, with 24 bases in between.

This clonotype showed up many times. The V gene is TRBV7-8, the J gene TRBJ2-1; possibly TRBD1 for D (5 bases). Trimming stripped 7 bases from V and 2 bases from J, with 12 bases between. Germline-derived CDR1 and CDR2 are SGHVS and FQNEAQ. The CDR3 covers 14 residues. CDR3 nucleotide sequence: TGTGCCAGCACCCCAGACAGAACCTACAATGAGCAGTTCTTC. Its translation: CASTPDRTYNEQFF.